This entry describes one T cell receptor beta chain. The CDR3 has 17 amino acids. The V segment lost 5 bases and the J segment 2 bases; nucleotides outside the gene matches: 7. CDR1 SEHNR and CDR2 FQNEAQ come from the germline V gene (reference sequence). The protocol was immunoSEQ multiplex PCR, while the TCRdb copy is restricted to in-frame clones and leaves out a portion. This sample has 20,000 to 25,000 clones, with 85% to 95% found just once. The sample belongs to a study of graft-versus-host responses after intestinal transplantation. V usage is TRBV7-9 and J usage is TRBJ2-2; TRBD2 matches at 11 bases. The TCR sequence derives from a human patient who received an intestinal transplant, so some T cells may come from the graft donor. Specimen: PBMCs, collected approximately 250 days after intestinal transplant. In DNA form, the CDR3 reads TGTGCCAGCAGCGCCCGTCTAGCGGGAGGAAACACCGGGGAGCTGTTTTTT. It encodes CASSARLAGGNTGELFF.